This TCR beta chain was sequenced during a study of patients and donors after allogeneic stem cell transplantation. This clonotype turned up a few times. Germline assignment: CDR1 SGHNT and CDR2 YYREEE (reference sequence). V shed 0 bases and J shed 3 bases, with 12 bases lying between them. The CDR3 spans 15 residues. MiXCR, run by TCRdb on the RT-PCR reads, gives a single entry per CDR3 protein. The sample gives 150,000 to 200,000 distinct CDR3 sequences, about 24% of which show up once; 25% to 30% is in the top ten. Sequencing input: blood, either unsorted or a sorted T cell fraction (not recorded which). This receptor was taken from a human donor who was either an allogeneic HSCT recipient or a stem cell or donor lymphocyte infusion donor (not recorded which). It is not recorded whose cells these are; they may come from a transplant donor. The V and J genes are TRBV5-4 and TRBJ1-1; no reliable D call. CDR3 loop: CASSLDGKWHTEAFF. The CDR3 region has the DNA TGTGCCAGCAGCTTGGATGGGAAGTGGCACACTGAAGCTTTCTTT.